The 8 T cell receptor beta chains in this list originate from one sample, sequenced in a study of CD8 T cells in Susac syndrome (dated by TCRdb to between 2018 and 2020). The library was prepared using the immunoSEQ multiplex PCR assay. RNA was extracted using the RNeasy kit, and 0.5 to 1 microgram was reverse transcribed with random hexamers. TCRdb trimmed the raw reads at Q25, called clones with MiXCR and kept productive beta chains. A single entry per CDR3 protein holds the most common genes and DNA from its merged rows. The sample table holds some 300,000 distinct CDR3 sequences, of which 70% to 90% were seen once. Approximately 0.2% of the sample goes to the ten largest clones. Specimen: CD8+ T cells from PBMCs. All receptors come from a human donor with multiple sclerosis.

This chain uses TRBV7-9 with TRBJ2-1; tentatively, D is TRBD1 or TRBD2 (5 bases each). The germline V gene has CDR1 SEHNR and CDR2 FQNEAQ (reference sequence). CDR3 length: 15 residues. V was cut by 1 base and J by 9 bases, with 16 bases left in between. The chain's CDR3 is CASSLGWDPVGEQFF. The CDR3 DNA reads as TGTGCCAGCAGCTTAGGGTGGGACCCCGTTGGTGAGCAGTTCTTC.

This clonotype was seen a handful of times. CDR3 amino acids: CASSQDLWGRIDEQYF. CDR3 coding DNA: TGCGCCAGCAGCCAGGACTTGTGGGGGAGGATTGACGAGCAGTACTTC. The V call is TRBV4-1, the J call TRBJ2-7; TRBD2 is a possible D gene (6 bases). This CDR3 region has 16 residues. Trimming removed 3 bases from V and 5 bases from J, with 20 bases in between. Germline CDR1 reads MGHRA; CDR2 reads YSYEKL.

This sequence joins TRBV6-1 and TRBJ2-1; TRBD2 matches 12 bases. V lost 6 bases, J lost 1 base, and 4 bases stayed unmatched. CDR3 length: 16 residues. In germline, CDR1 is MNHNS, CDR2 SASEGT. The CDR3 bases are TGTGCCAGCAGGCTACTAGCGGGAGGATCCTACAATGAGCAGTTCTTC. Protein: CASRLLAGGSYNEQFF.

The CDR3 here is CSVKARGSGELFF. The CDR3 DNA is TGCAGCGTTAAAGCCAGGGGAAGCGGGGAGCTGTTTTTT. The V call is TRBV29-1, the J call TRBJ2-2; D may be TRBD1 (6 bases). This CDR3 is built from 13 residues. The germline V gene encodes CDR1 SQVTM and CDR2 ANQGSEA. Trimming took off 5 bases at V and 7 bases at J, with 14 bases between the two ends.

This clonotype was detected only once. The chain recombines TRBV7-9 with TRBJ1-2; TRBD1 might be the D (5 bases). Germline V gene data show CDR1 as SEHNR and CDR2 as FQNEAQ (reference sequence). This CDR3 region has 13 residues. Trimming shortened V by 3 bases and J by 4 bases, and 9 bases separated the two germline ends. The CDR3 coding sequence is TGTGCCAGCAGCTTTCCCGGGGCCTATGGCTACACCTTC. Translated: CASSFPGAYGYTF.

Turning to this clonotype: The junction departs from germline at one end; a sequencing error may be responsible. The V and J genes are TRBV13 and TRBJ2-6, with D possibly TRBD2 on 6 matching bases. Germline V gene data show CDR1 as PRHDT and CDR2 as FYEKMQ (reference sequence). CDR3 length: 18 amino acids. CDR3 bases: TGTGCCAGGAGCTCCCGGTCCGGGAGCGGTCGTGGGGCCAACGTCCTGACTTTC. Its protein product is CARSSRSGSGRGANVLTF.

The rearrangement uses TRBV7-9 and TRBJ2-2; 12 positions agree with TRBD2. The CDR3 spans 17 residues. Germline loops: CDR1 SEHNR, CDR2 FQNEAQ (reference sequence). The ends lost 4 bases at V and 3 bases at J; junction bases unmatched: 6. As DNA, the CDR3 is TGTGCCAGCAGCTCCCGGACTAGCGGGATCGACACCGGGGAGCTGTTTTTT. Translated: CASSSRTSGIDTGELFF.

The chain joins TRBV6-4 to TRBJ1-5, with no clear D. CDR3 length: 17 residues. Germline V gene data show CDR1 as MRHNA and CDR2 as SNTAGT. Trimming took 0 bases from V and 9 from J, leaving 21 bases between them. CDR3 region: CASSDSIGVSPSGPQHF. CDR3 in DNA: TGTGCCAGCAGTGACTCGATTGGGGTCAGCCCTAGCGGGCCCCAGCATTTT.